This entry is about one T cell receptor beta chain. This clonotype was observed a few times. Its specific antigen is unknown. No per-base quality is available; no much larger clone lies one base away. The approximately 40 donors, aged roughly 6 to 100 years, were systemically healthy Caucasian individuals from Russia. Each donor gave approximately 9.4 milliliters of peripheral blood, drawn into EDTA-treated Vacutainer tubes. Ficoll-Paque density-gradient centrifugation was used to isolate PBMCs, with at least 7 million per sample. Total RNA was extracted from PBMCs with Trizol reagent, with at least 5 micrograms obtained per sample. Naive CD45RAhigh/CD27high T cell percentages were measured by flow cytometry on a PBMC aliquot from every donor. The data were obtained in a study of blood T cells in healthy people across ages (dated by TCRdb to between 2014 and 2017). With respect to the entire study: In model experiments, template switching captured roughly one uniquely barcoded TCR beta cDNA molecule for every two T cells. To avoid experimental bias, donors of different ages were spread randomly across the sequencing lanes. The study measured age-related changes in TCR beta repertoire diversity using deep sequencing normalized with unique cDNA molecular identifiers. For two donors (one aged 18 to 30 and one aged 80 or older), the study analyzed two additional independent replicas of 1 million unique cDNA reads from the same blood draw. The donors were divided into four age groups: young (average around 16 years), middle-aged (almost 40), aged (approximately 64) and long-lived (roughly 82). The study at large found these results: Compared with the aged group, the long-lived group had more naive CD4+ T cells, fewer expanded clones and increased TCR diversity, suggesting age selection. As age increased, observed TCR beta diversity per million T cells dropped in a roughly linear way, and a significant reduction was already evident by age 40. Because the CMV infection status of the donors was unknown, age-related changes in expanded clonotypes may potentially have been confounded. Estimates of total diversity based on one million sequenced T cells were considered lower bounds and underestimates. There was a strong correlation between observed TCR beta diversity and the percentage of naive T cells measured by flow cytometry. Because profiling used bulk unsorted PBMCs, naive and antigen-experienced compartments could not be compared conclusively.

The CDR3, from cysteine to phenylalanine, totals 17 residues. Only CDR3 DNA remains: 51 bases, in frame from the first base. At the junction V is shortened by 2 bases and J by 0 bases; bases outside the gene matches: 7. The germline V gene sets CDR1 to ENHRY and CDR2 to SYGVKD. Library preparation employed 5' RACE. TCRdb shows the sequencer as Illumina HiSeq 2500. A second PCR of roughly 6 to 12 cycles was performed with a sample-barcoded 5' primer and a J-beta primer mix. A unique molecular identifier was introduced onto each TCR beta cDNA molecule by a template-switch 5' adaptor carrying 12 random nucleotides. Each sample yielded at least 2.5 million CDR3-containing paired-end reads. First-strand cDNA was synthesized from all RNA with the Mint cDNA synthesis kit, primed by a TRBC-specific oligonucleotide. Following uracil-DNA glycosylase treatment, a first 18-cycle PCR with universal primers M1SS and BC2_uni_R was performed on all cDNA. The study's processing was this. Normalization of each sample was performed by random selection of 1 million high-quality reads, each carrying a distinct molecular identifier. Instead of being binned into consensus sequences, reads that shared molecular identifiers were thrown out. MiTCR, run with a Q25 quality threshold and the strictest error-elimination algorithm, handled CDR3 identification, clonotype clustering and error correction. A nonparametric unseen species model using Euler transformation provided a lower-bound estimate of total TCR beta diversity. TCRdb reran the public reads through fastp at Q25 and MiXCR, keeping productive beta chains. A single entry per CDR3 protein holds the most common genes and DNA from its merged rows. What appears here as the V and J calls and clone size reflects TCRdb's work, not the paper's. Within this sample are 1.6 million or so distinct CDR3 sequences, with 34% of them counted one time only. The top ten clonotypes cover approximately 10% of the sample.

The TCR originated in a woman aged 25-40 years in good health. The chain joins TRBV10-3 to TRBJ2-1, and TRBD1 aligns with 7 junction nucleotides. The sample was blood. Here the CDR3 is given as CAISERGPGGSYNEQFF. The nucleotide sequence is given as TGTGCCATCAGTGAGAGAGGCCCAGGGGGCTCCTACAATGAGCAGTTCTTC.